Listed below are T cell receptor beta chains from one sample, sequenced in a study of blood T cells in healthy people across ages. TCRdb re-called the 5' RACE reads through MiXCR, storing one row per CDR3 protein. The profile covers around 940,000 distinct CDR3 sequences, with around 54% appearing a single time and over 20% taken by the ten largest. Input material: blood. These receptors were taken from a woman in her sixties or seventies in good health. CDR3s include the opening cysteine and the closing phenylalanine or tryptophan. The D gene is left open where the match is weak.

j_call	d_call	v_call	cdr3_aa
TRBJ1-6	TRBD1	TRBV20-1	CSARRAPQGVNSPLHF
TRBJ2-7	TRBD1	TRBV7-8	CASSSQGIYEQYF
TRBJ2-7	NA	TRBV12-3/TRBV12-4	CATSPWVRRRHHVTYEQYF
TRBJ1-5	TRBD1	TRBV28	CASSFLGQGGNQPQHF
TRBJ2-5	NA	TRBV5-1	CASSLRPSNEETQYF
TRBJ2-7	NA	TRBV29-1	CSYSSISYEQYF
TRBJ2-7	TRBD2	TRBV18	CASSPRGRDEQYF
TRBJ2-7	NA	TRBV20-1	CSAKRETVGEQYF
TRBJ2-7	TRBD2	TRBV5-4	CASSRSGSPGEQYF
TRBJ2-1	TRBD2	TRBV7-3	CASSSGTSGSTTWVSGNNEQFF
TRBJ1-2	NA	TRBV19	CASRISHRVQGYGYTF
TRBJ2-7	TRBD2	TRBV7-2	CASSFTGTSGSLSYEQYF
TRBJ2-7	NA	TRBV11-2	CASSPTIGDTYEQYF
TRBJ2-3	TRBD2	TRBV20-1	CSAYPSSGRGWRTDTQYF
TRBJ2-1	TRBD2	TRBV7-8	CASSSYRSGRTYNEQFF
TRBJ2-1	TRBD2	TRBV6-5	CASSTTSGGGEQFF
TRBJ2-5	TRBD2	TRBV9	CASSERGLAGLIETQYF
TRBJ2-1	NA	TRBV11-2	CASSLVSGFSYNEQFF
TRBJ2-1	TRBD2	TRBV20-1	CSAFASGIYNEQFF
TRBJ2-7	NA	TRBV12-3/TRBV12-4	CASKPGTSINEQYF
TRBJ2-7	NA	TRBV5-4	CASSKGQSYEQYF
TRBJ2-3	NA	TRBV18	CASSPLSTDTQYF
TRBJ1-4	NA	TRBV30	CAWSQSFEKLFF
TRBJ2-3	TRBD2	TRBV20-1	CSASGGSRTDTQYF
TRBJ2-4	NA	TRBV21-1	CTSSRSWRKLSKNIQYF
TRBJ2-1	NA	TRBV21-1	CASSSNWGSGYNEQFF
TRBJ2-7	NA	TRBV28	CASKTGLVTSYEQYF
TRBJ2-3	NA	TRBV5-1	CASSLEGGADTQYF
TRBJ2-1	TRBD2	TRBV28	CASILTSGMGEQFF
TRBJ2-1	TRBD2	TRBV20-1	CSARSSGRSYNEQFF
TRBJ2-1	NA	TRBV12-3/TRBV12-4	CASTSPGDEQFF
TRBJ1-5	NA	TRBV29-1	CSVGDDQPQHF
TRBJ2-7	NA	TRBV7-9	CASSPDRNSYEQYF
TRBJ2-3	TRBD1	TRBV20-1	CSVDRRPTDTQYF
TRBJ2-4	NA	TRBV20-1	CSARTGWQNIQYF
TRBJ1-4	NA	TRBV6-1	CASTREERYNEKLFF
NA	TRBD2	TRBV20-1	CSARDQGVWTSRYEQYF
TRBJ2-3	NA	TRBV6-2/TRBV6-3	CASGFGRDGTDTQYF
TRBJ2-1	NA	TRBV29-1	CSVDGTPPAYNEQFF
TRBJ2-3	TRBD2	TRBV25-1	CASTTSGSVNTQYF
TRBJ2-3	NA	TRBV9	CASSARDNTDTQYF
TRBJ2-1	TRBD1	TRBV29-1	CSSRTGGGDEQFF
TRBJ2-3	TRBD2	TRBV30	CAWSRDYSTDTRYF
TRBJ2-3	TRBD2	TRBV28	CASSFGLAGTDTQYF
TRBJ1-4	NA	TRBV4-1	CASSLQAGFLKLFF
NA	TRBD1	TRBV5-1	CASSPRGGFSSYNEQYF
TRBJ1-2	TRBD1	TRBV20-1	CSARPSEGGRRGYTF
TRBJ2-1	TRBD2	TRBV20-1	CSAPKTSVPYNEQFF
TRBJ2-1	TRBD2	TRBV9	CASSPSRLASGGNEQFF
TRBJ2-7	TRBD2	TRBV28	CASSPGTSEVHEQYF
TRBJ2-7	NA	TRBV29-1	CSVGDGPDYEQYF
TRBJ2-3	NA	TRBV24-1	CATSGPNPGADTQYF
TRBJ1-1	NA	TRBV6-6	CASKRVNTEAFF
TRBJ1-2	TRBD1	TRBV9	CASSPSHTGVYYGYTF
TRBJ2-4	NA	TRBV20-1	CSAKAVTLAKNIQYF